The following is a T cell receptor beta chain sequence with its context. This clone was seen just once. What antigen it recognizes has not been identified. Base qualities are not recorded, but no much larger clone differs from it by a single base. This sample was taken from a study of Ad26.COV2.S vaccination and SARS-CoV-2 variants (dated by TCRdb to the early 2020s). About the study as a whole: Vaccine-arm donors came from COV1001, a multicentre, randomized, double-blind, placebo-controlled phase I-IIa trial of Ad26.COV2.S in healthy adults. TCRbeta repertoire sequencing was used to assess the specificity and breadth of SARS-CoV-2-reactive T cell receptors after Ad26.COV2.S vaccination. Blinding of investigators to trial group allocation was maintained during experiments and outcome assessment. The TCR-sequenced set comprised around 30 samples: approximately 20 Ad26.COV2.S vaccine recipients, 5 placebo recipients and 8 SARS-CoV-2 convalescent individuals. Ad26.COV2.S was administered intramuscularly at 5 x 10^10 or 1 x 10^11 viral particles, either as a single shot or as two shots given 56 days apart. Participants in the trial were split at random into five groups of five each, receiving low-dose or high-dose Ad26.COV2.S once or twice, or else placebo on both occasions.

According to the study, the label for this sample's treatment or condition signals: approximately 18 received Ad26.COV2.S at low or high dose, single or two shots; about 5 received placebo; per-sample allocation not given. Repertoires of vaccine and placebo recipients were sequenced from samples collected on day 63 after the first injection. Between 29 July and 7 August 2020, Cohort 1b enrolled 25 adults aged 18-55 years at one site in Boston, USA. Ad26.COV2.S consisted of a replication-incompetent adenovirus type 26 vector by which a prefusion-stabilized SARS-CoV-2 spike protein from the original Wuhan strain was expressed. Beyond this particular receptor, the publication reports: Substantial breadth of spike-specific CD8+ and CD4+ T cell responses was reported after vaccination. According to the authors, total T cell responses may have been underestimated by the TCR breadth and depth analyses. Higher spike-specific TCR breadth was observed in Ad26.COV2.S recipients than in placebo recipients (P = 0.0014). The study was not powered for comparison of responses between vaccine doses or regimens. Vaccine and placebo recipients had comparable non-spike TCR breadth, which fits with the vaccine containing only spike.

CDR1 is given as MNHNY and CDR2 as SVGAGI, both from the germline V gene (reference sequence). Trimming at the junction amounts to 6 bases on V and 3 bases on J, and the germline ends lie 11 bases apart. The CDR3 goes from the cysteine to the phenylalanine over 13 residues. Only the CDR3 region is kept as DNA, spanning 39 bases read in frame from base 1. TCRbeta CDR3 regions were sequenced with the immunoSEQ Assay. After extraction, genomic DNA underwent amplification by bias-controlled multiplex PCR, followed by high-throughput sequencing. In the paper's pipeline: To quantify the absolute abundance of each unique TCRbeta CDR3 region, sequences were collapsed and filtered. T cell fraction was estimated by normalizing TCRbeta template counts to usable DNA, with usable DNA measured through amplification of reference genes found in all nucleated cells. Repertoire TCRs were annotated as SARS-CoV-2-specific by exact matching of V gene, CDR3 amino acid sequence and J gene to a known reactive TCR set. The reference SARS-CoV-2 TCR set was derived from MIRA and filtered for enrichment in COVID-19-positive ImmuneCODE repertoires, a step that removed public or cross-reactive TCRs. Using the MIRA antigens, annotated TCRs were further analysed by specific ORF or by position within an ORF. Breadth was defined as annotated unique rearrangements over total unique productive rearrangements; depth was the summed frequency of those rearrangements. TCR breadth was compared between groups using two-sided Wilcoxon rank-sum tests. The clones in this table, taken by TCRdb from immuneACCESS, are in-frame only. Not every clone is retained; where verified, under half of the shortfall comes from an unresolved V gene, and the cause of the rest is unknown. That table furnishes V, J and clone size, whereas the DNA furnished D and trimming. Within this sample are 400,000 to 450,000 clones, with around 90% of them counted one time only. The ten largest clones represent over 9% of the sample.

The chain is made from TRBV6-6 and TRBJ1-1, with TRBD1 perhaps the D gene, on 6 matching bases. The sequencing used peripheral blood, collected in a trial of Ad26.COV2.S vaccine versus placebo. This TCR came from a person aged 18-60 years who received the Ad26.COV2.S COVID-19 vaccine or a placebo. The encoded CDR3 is CASSIQGDTEAFF. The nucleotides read TGTGCCAGCAGCATACAGGGTGACACTGAAGCTTTCTTT.